This TCR beta chain was captured by sequencing in a study of blood T cell repertoires in COVID-19. Repertoires were generated with immunoSEQ multiplex PCR, while TCRdb's copy carries only in-frame clones and drops some. The sample consists of about 330,000 clones, approximately 88% of them appearing once. This CDR3 is 17 amino acids long. The germline gives CDR1 LNHDA, CDR2 SQIVND (reference sequence). V was pared by 3 bases and J by 5 bases, with 11 bases of the junction left unmatched. The sequence came from a man in his late teens or twenties who had recovered from COVID-19. V usage is TRBV19 and J usage is TRBJ2-2; 8 bases are a match to TRBD2. The sample taken for sequencing was peripheral blood. The CDR3 DNA sequence: TGTGCCAGTAGTATTTTTTTCGGGACTAGGAGTACCGGGGAGCTGTTTTTT. Its translation: CASSIFFGTRSTGELFF.